These 26 T cell receptor beta chains were sequenced from one sample in a study of regulatory T cells in long-lasting Graves disease. Investigators prepared the TCR beta libraries by applying iRepertoire HTBI primers and Arm-PCR of CDR3 regions. MiXCR, run by TCRdb on the multiplex PCR reads, gives a single entry per CDR3 protein. The data contain hundreds of thousands of distinct CDR3 sequences, roughly 15% of them seen just once; the ten biggest clones take up 15% to 20%. Time point described: newly diagnosed GD, antithyroid drugs for less than 3 months. RNA from PBMCs was the source of the TCR library. These data are also associated with another study on T cells in Graves' hyperthyroidism and ophthalmopathy.

This specimen consisted of peripheral blood mononuclear cells (PBMCs), obtained at new diagnosis, from a patient treated with antithyroid drugs. These receptors all stem from a woman aged 25 to 39 with Graves disease.

The gene calls are TRBV10-2 and TRBJ2-3; 10 nucleotides align to TRBD2. CDR1 WSHSY and CDR2 SAAADI come from the germline V gene. V shed 8 bases, J shed 4 bases, and the junction held 3 bases outside the gene matches. The CDR3 covers 13 residues. CDR3 residues: CASRLAGSDTQYF. CDR3 in DNA: TGCGCCAGCCGACTAGCGGGCTCAGATACGCAGTATTTT.

The chain is built from TRBV5-6 and TRBJ1-2, with D hard to call. CDR1 is SGHDT and CDR2 is YYEEEE in the germline V gene. The CDR3 runs 15 residues. Trimming removed 0 bases at V and 1 base at J, with 10 bases between. CDR3 in DNA: TGTGCCAGCAGCTTGGACCCGGGATTTAACTATGGCTACACCTTC. Its translation is CASSLDPGFNYGYTF. The full variable domain, in which reference TRBV5-6 and TRBJ1-2 provide the parts outside the CDR3, is DAGVTQSPTHLIKTRGQQVTLRCSPKSGHDTVSWYQQALGQGPQFIFQYYEEEERQRGNFPDRFSGHQFPNYSSELNVNALLLGDSALYLCASSLDPGFNYGYTFGSGTRLTVV.

The V call is TRBV10-1, the J call TRBJ2-1, with unresolved D. CDR1 is WNHNN and CDR2 is SYGVQD in the germline V gene (reference sequence). With 8 bases removed from V and 10 bases from J, the gap between germline ends came to 12 bases. The CDR3 totals 11 residues. CDR3 bases: TGCGCCAGCGGCAGCGTGAACGAGCAGTTCTTC. Translating gives CASGSVNEQFF.

This clonotype appeared a single time. The chain couples TRBV9 to TRBJ2-5; 7 bases match TRBD2. With 0 bases clipped from V and 5 bases from J, the junction kept 4 bases outside the gene matches. The germline V gene encodes CDR1 SGDLS and CDR2 YYNGEE. This CDR3 has 14 amino acids. In nucleotides, the CDR3 is TGTGCCAGCAGCGTAGCGGGGGGTATGGAGACCCAGTACTTC. It specifies CASSVAGGMETQYF.

This clonotype came up once. One junction end does not reproduce the germline sequence, and a read error may be involved. The chain joins TRBV20-1 to TRBJ1-1; weak D call: TRBD1 (5 bases). Germline-derived CDR1 and CDR2 are DFQATT and SNEGSKA (reference sequence). This CDR3 has 12 amino acids. CDR3: CSARPGGFEALF. The CDR3 nucleotides are TGCAGTGCTAGGCCCGGGGGGTTCGAAGCTCTCTTT.

This clonotype was picked up many times. The chain uses TRBV7-3 and TRBJ1-1; 12 positions agree with TRBD1. Trimming took 5 bases from V and 6 from J; bases not matched to a gene: 13. CDR1 and CDR2 (germline): SGHTA, FQGTGA. The length of the CDR3 is 17 residues. CDR3 sequence: CASSPAGQGAKGAEAFF. The CDR3 nucleotides read TGTGCCAGCAGCCCGGCGGGACAGGGGGCTAAGGGGGCTGAAGCTTTCTTT.

For this clonotype: This sequence may be a read error, since a much larger clone differs from it by one base. V usage is TRBV29-1 and J usage is TRBJ1-1, with 9 positions matching TRBD1. The germline CDR1 and CDR2 sequences are SQVTM and ANQGSEA. With V trimmed by 7 bases and J by 10 bases, 13 bases remained unmatched. There are 13 residues in the CDR3. CDR3 sequence reads: CSASGTGISGAFF. CDR3 bases: TGCAGCGCTAGCGGGACAGGGATTTCCGGAGCTTTCTTT. The entire variable domain, with the rest obtained from reference TRBV29-1 and TRBJ1-1, is as follows: SAVISQKPSRDICQRGTSLTIQCQVDSQVTMMFWYRQQPGQSLTLIATANQGSEATYESGFVIDKFPISRPNLTFSTLTVSNMSPEDSSIYLCSASGTGISGAFFGQGTRLTVV.

The genes are TRBV7-6 and TRBJ2-3; a weak D match, TRBD2 (6 bases). The germline V and J ends were trimmed by 2 bases and 2 bases, with 20 bases remaining between them. The CDR3 is 18 residues long. The V gene's germline CDR1 is SGHVS and CDR2 FNYEAQ. This chain's CDR3 is CASSLLVPRPGDTDTQYF. The CDR3 DNA sequence: TGTGCCAGCAGCTTACTTGTGCCCAGACCGGGGGACACAGATACGCAGTATTTT.

This chain links TRBV5-1 with TRBJ2-1; 7 bases are shared with TRBD2. The junction had 9 bases not matched to a gene; V was cut back by 3 bases and J by 3 bases. Germline V gives CDR1 SGHRS, CDR2 YFSETQ. This CDR3 region has 16 residues. This CDR3 is CASSWRGSSGYNEQFF. CDR3 nucleotide sequence: TGCGCCAGCAGCTGGCGGGGGAGTAGCGGCTACAATGAGCAGTTCTTC.

This clonotype was detected only a few times. The chain links TRBV6-1 to TRBJ1-6; a weak D match, TRBD1 (5 bases). CDR3 length: 12 residues. CDR1 and CDR2 from the germline V gene are MNHNS and SASEGT. The germline V and J ends were trimmed by 5 bases and 13 bases, with 12 bases remaining between them. The CDR3 bases are TGTGCCAGCAGTAGGGGAAGGTCGCCCCTCCACTTT. Protein sequence: CASSRGRSPLHF.

The chain couples TRBV19 to TRBJ1-1, with 8 bases that match TRBD1. Germline values: CDR1 LNHDA, CDR2 SQIVND (reference sequence). CDR3 length: 14 residues. Germline trimming cut 7 bases from V and 6 bases from J; bases unmatched to any gene: 10. The CDR3 nucleotides read TGTGCCAGTAAAATGACAGGGGATCTTTCTGAAGCTTTCTTT. This sequence encodes CASKMTGDLSEAFF.

This clonotype was picked up a small number of times. The V and J genes are TRBV7-3 and TRBJ2-2, with 8 bases matching TRBD2. The V gene end was trimmed by 5 bases and the J gene end by 2 bases; junction bases not matched to a gene: 13. Germline CDR1 is SGHTA and CDR2 is FQGTGA. The length of the CDR3 is 18 residues. The CDR3: CASSPQGSSGSNTGELFF. The CDR3 DNA reads as TGTGCCAGCAGCCCGCAGGGGTCTAGCGGGTCCAACACCGGGGAGCTGTTTTTT. Filled out from reference TRBV7-3 and TRBJ2-2, the complete variable domain reads GAGVSQTPSNKVTEKGKYVELRCDPISGHTALYWYRQSLGQGPEFLIYFQGTGAADDSGLPNDRFFAVRPEGSVSTLKIQRTERGDSAVYLCASSPQGSSGSNTGELFFGEGSRLTVL.

The genes are TRBV7-3 and TRBJ2-7, with 9 bases matching TRBD1. The V and J ends lost 10 bases and 5 bases, in that order; junction bases with no gene match: 15. Germline loops: CDR1 SGHTA, CDR2 FQGTGA. The CDR3 extends over 15 amino acids. The CDR3 loop reads CATLLQQGAGNEQYF. In DNA, the CDR3 is TGTGCCACTCTTCTTCAACAGGGGGCAGGGAACGAGCAGTACTTC.

This chain connects TRBV12-3 or TRBV12-4 to TRBJ2-2; D is ambiguous. Trimming removed 6 bases at V and 4 bases at J, with 12 bases between. The length of the CDR3 is 14 residues. This chain's CDR3 is CASRRRDATGELFF. Here the CDR3 DNA reads TGTGCCAGCAGGAGGCGCGATGCCACCGGGGAGCTGTTTTTT.

The chain has TRBV5-1 and TRBJ1-1; no reliable D call. Germline assignment: CDR1 SGHRS and CDR2 YFSETQ. The germline V and J ends were trimmed by 0 bases and 6 bases, with 6 bases remaining between them. The CDR3 totals 12 residues. The chain's CDR3 is CASSLGPPEAFF. CDR3 bases: TGCGCCAGCAGCTTGGGACCGCCTGAAGCTTTCTTT.

This clonotype was counted only a few times. The genes are TRBV6-1 and TRBJ1-3, with D perhaps matching TRBD1 (6 bases). The CDR3 runs 13 residues. Germline CDR1 is MNHNS and CDR2 is SASEGT. Trimming left V 7 bases short and J 2 bases short, with 9 bases between. The CDR3 reads CASTRGPGNTIYF. The DNA of the CDR3 is TGTGCCAGCACCCGGGGGCCTGGAAACACCATATATTTT.

V and J are TRBV19 and TRBJ2-7; D is possibly TRBD1 or TRBD2 (5 bases each). There are 13 residues in the CDR3. The ends were cut back, 1 base at V and 3 bases at J, with 7 bases in the middle. The germline V gene has CDR1 LNHDA and CDR2 SQIVND (reference sequence). Written as DNA, the CDR3 is TGTGCCAGTAGTATAGGTGGGGGCTACGAGCAGTACTTC. Encoded protein: CASSIGGGYEQYF. The full variable domain, with the rest looked up from reference TRBV19 and TRBJ2-7, is DGGITQSPKYLFRKEGQNVTLSCEQNLNHDAMYWYRQDPGQGLRLIYYSQIVNDFQKGDIAEGYSVSREKKESFPLTVTSAQKNPTAFYLCASSIGGGYEQYFGPGTRLTVT.

In its sample, this clonotype was seen once. A clone one base away is much larger, so this may be a read error. The chain links TRBV6-1 to TRBJ1-3; TRBD1 might be the D (5 bases). CDR3 length equals 14 residues. From germline, CDR1 is MNHNS and CDR2 SASEGT. CDR3 DNA: TGTGACAGCAGGGAACAGGAGTCTGGAAACACCATATATTTT. It specifies CDSREQESGNTIYF.

This chain joins TRBV20-1 and TRBJ1-4; TRBD1 might be the D (5 bases). CDR1 is DFQATT and CDR2 is SNEGSKA in the germline V gene (reference sequence). The CDR3 contains 14 residues. The V end lost 1 base, the J end lost 1 base, and 7 bases lay between the germline ends. CDR3 sequence: CSARGGETNEKLFF. CDR3 coding DNA: TGCAGTGCTAGAGGAGGGGAAACTAATGAAAAACTGTTTTTT.

Worth noting for this clonotype: It is unclear where the CDR3 begins or ends on the DNA, so no DNA is shown, and the CDR3 is as TCRdb lists it. The J gene is TRBJ2-7, the V gene TRBV7-8; the D segment call TRBD1 is taken from the table without a DNA check. The CDR3 comprises 14 residues, both ends counted. CDR1 and CDR2 from the germline V gene are SGHVS and FQNEAQ. The CDR3 here is CASSWGRGTYEQHF.

The V gene is TRBV28, the J gene TRBJ2-3, with TRBD2 identical over 8 bases. The germline CDR1 and CDR2 sequences are MDHEN and SYDVKM. This CDR3 comprises 16 residues. The V segment lost 4 bases and the J segment 4 bases; nucleotides outside the gene matches: 10. The CDR3, as DNA: TGTGCCAGCAGTTCCCCGGGGGGGTATTTTCCAGATACGCAGTATTTT. It is translated as CASSSPGGYFPDTQYF.

The rearrangement links TRBV9 to TRBJ1-1; 9 nucleotides line up with TRBD1. The V and J ends lost 2 bases and 8 bases, in that order; junction bases with no gene match: 7. CDR3 length: 14 amino acids. In germline, CDR1 is SGDLS, CDR2 YYNGEE. CDR3 nucleotides: TGTGCCAGCAGCGTTACCGGGACAGGGCTAGAAGCTTTCTTT. It is translated as CASSVTGTGLEAFF.

The CDR3 protein is CASSLPLMNTEAFF. Here the CDR3 DNA reads TGTGCCAGCAGTTTGCCCTTAATGAACACTGAAGCTTTCTTT. This chain connects TRBV12-3 or TRBV12-4 to TRBJ1-1; D remains ambiguous. The ends were cut back, 3 bases at V and 0 bases at J, with 8 bases in the middle. This CDR3 has 14 amino acids.

Comments on this clonotype: The likely explanation is a read error, given a far larger clone one base away. The rearrangement uses TRBV6-5 and TRBJ1-2, with a possible D match to TRBD1 (5 bases). Germline values: CDR1 MNHEY, CDR2 SVGAGI. This CDR3 comprises 14 residues. The CDR3 DNA reads as TGTGCCAGCAGTTACAGGCAGGGTCTCTATGGCTACATCTTC. It encodes CASSYRQGLYGYIF.

At least ten counts were recorded for this clonotype. The chain joins TRBV27 to TRBJ1-1; D is uncertain. V gave up 2 bases and J gave up 6 bases, with 13 bases separating them. Germline V gene sequence: CDR1 MNHEY, CDR2 SMNVEV (reference sequence). CDR3 length: 14 residues. This CDR3 is CASSLEALGSEAFF. The CDR3 DNA is TGTGCCAGCAGTTTAGAGGCACTTGGCTCTGAAGCTTTCTTT.

This clonotype was picked up many times. The V and J genes are TRBV5-1 and TRBJ2-2; D unresolved. CDR3 size: 15 residues. Germline V gene lookup returns CDR1 SGHRS and CDR2 YFSETQ. V was cut by 0 bases and J by 4 bases, with 10 bases left in between. CDR3 protein: CASSLGSSGTGELFF. The CDR3 DNA reads TGCGCCAGCAGCTTGGGATCGTCGGGCACCGGGGAGCTGTTTTTT.